The 16 T cell receptor beta chains below were found in one sample sequenced in a study of shared clonotypes between healthy human individuals. The protocol was immunoSEQ multiplex PCR, while the TCRdb copy is restricted to in-frame clones and leaves out a portion. The sample contains 850,000 to 1,100,000 clones, approximately 80% of which appear only once. Sequenced: memory CD4+ T cells from PBMCs. As for subset: CD45RA-negative fraction. The receptor source for this set is a man aged 18 to 30 in good health. Some clones in this sample may be carry-over from other donors' samples.

The gene calls are TRBV25-1 and TRBJ2-1, with 12 bases identical to TRBD1. Germline V lookup: CDR1 MGHDK, CDR2 SYGVNS. After removal of 7 bases from V and 7 bases from J, the junction contained 5 bases not matched to a gene. The CDR3 is 14 amino acids. CDR3: CASMGDRGLNEQFF. The CDR3 bases are TGTGCCAGCATGGGGGACAGGGGGCTAAATGAGCAGTTCTTC. The entire variable domain, with the rest obtained from reference TRBV25-1 and TRBJ2-1, is as follows: EADIYQTPRYLVIGTGKKITLECSQTMGHDKMYWYQQDPGMELHLIHYSYGVNSTEKGDLSSESTVSRIRTEHFPLTLESARPSHTSQYLCASMGDRGLNEQFFGPGTRLTVL.

V and J are TRBV19 and TRBJ2-1; 11 nucleotides align to TRBD2. Germline V gene lookup returns CDR1 LNHDA and CDR2 SQIVND (reference sequence). With V trimmed by 4 bases and J by 7 bases, 9 bases remained unmatched. CDR3 length: 16 amino acids. The CDR3: CASSRTSGRRVNEQFF. In DNA form, the CDR3 reads TGTGCCAGTAGTAGAACTAGCGGGAGACGAGTTAATGAGCAGTTCTTC.

The chain uses TRBV7-2 and TRBJ1-2; TRBD1 is a possible D gene (6 bases). Germline-derived CDR1 and CDR2 are SGHTA and FQGNSA. The ends were cut back, 5 bases at V and 8 bases at J, with 12 bases in the middle. The CDR3 spans 12 residues. CDR3 sequence reads: CASSQGGPGYTF. In DNA form, the CDR3 reads TGTGCCAGCAGCCAAGGGGGACCGGGCTACACCTTC.

This rearrangement joins TRBV2 to TRBJ1-1; D unclear. The CDR3 loop spans 15 amino acids. The ends were cut back, 4 bases at V and 1 base at J, with 13 bases in the middle. The germline CDR1 and CDR2 sequences are SNHLY and FYNNEI. CDR3 sequence: CASSGRLLQNTEAFF. DNA for the CDR3: TGTGCCAGCAGTGGACGGTTATTACAGAACACTGAAGCTTTCTTT.

This clone was counted a single time. The chain couples TRBV19 to TRBJ1-4; tentatively, D is TRBD1 (5 bases). Germline CDR1 reads LNHDA; CDR2 reads SQIVND (reference sequence). The CDR3 loop spans 12 amino acids. Trimming pared 7 bases from V and 5 bases from J, leaving 8 bases between. The CDR3 spells CASNRGNEKLFF. In nucleotides, the CDR3 is TGTGCCAGTAATCGGGGGAATGAAAAACTGTTTTTT. The entire variable domain, with the rest obtained from reference TRBV19 and TRBJ1-4, is as follows: DGGITQSPKYLFRKEGQNVTLSCEQNLNHDAMYWYRQDPGQGLRLIYYSQIVNDFQKGDIAEGYSVSREKKESFPLTVTSAQKNPTAFYLCASNRGNEKLFFGSGTQLSVL.

The V call is TRBV5-4, the J call TRBJ2-7; TRBD2 is a possible D gene (5 bases). V lost 4 bases and J 6 bases, leaving 20 bases between the germline ends. The CDR3 is 15 residues long. Germline assignment: CDR1 SGHNT and CDR2 YYREEE (reference sequence). CDR3 protein: CASSPGGGPTTEQYF. CDR3 bases: TGTGCCAGCAGCCCGGGCGGAGGTCCCACGACCGAGCAGTACTTC. The whole variable domain, remainder taken from reference TRBV5-4 and TRBJ2-7, is ETGVTQSPTHLIKTRGQQVTLRCSSQSGHNTVSWYQQALGQGPQFIFQYYREEENGRGNFPPRFSGLQFPNYSSELNVNALELDDSALYLCASSPGGGPTTEQYFGPGTRLTVT.

V gene TRBV5-4 combines with J gene TRBJ1-2; D uncertain. In germline, CDR1 is SGHNT, CDR2 YYREEE (reference sequence). This CDR3 has 14 residues. The V end was cut by 0 bases, the J end by 4 bases, with 10 bases between. This chain's CDR3 is CASSLEVGSYGYTF. CDR3 DNA: TGTGCCAGCAGCTTGGAGGTAGGGAGCTATGGCTACACCTTC. Together with reference TRBV5-4 and TRBJ1-2, the CDR3 gives the full variable domain: ETGVTQSPTHLIKTRGQQVTLRCSSQSGHNTVSWYQQALGQGPQFIFQYYREEENGRGNFPPRFSGLQFPNYSSELNVNALELDDSALYLCASSLEVGSYGYTFGSGTRLTVV.

Comments on this clone: This CDR3 is also generated by other DNA sequences in the sample. The V and J genes are TRBV5-1 and TRBJ2-2; D gene ambiguous. V was clipped by 2 bases and J by 3 bases, with 5 bases between them. The CDR3 has 13 amino acids. The germline V gene encodes CDR1 SGHRS and CDR2 YFSETQ. The DNA of the CDR3 is TGCGCCAGCAGCTTCGGAGACACCGGGGAGCTGTTTTTT. Protein product: CASSFGDTGELFF.

This clone was recorded a few times. The V call is TRBV5-4, the J call TRBJ2-2, with 8 nucleotides matching TRBD1. Trimming removed 3 bases from V and 1 base from J; junction bases left unmatched: 5. Per the germline V gene, CDR1 is SGHNT and CDR2 is YYREEE (reference sequence). The CDR3 is made up of 16 amino acids. The CDR3 DNA sequence: TGTGCCAGCAGCTCCGGGACAGGTCGGAACACCGGGGAGCTGTTTTTT. Its protein is CASSSGTGRNTGELFF.

In its sample, this clone was seen once. The J gene is TRBJ2-7, the V gene TRBV28, with D hard to call. Trimming removed 6 bases at V and 3 bases at J, with 9 bases between. There are 12 residues in the CDR3. CDR1 and CDR2 from the germline V gene are MDHEN and SYDVKM. The CDR3 protein is CASRVSLYEQYF. DNA of the CDR3: TGTGCCAGCAGGGTTAGCCTCTACGAGCAGTACTTC.

J is TRBJ2-1 and V is TRBV7-3; no definite D call. CDR1 and CDR2 from the germline V gene are SGHTA and FQGTGA. V was pared by 2 bases and J by 9 bases, with 8 bases between. The CDR3 totals 12 residues. As DNA, the CDR3 is TGTGCCAGCAGCTTAGACGTGGGTGAGCAGTTCTTC. This sequence encodes CASSLDVGEQFF.

The chain links TRBV9 to TRBJ2-2, with D possibly matching TRBD2 (6 bases). The CDR3 consists of 17 residues. V was shortened by 2 bases and J by 3 bases, with 17 bases between the two germline ends. Germline values: CDR1 SGDLS, CDR2 YYNGEE. Here the CDR3 DNA reads TGTGCCAGCAGCGTCAGACCTCACCCGGGGGACACCGGGGAGCTGTTTTTT. Translated, it gives CASSVRPHPGDTGELFF.

The rearrangement links TRBV10-3 to TRBJ1-5; D might be TRBD1 (5 bases). V dropped 5 bases and J dropped 0 bases, with 11 bases sitting between them. Germline V gene data show CDR1 as ENHRY and CDR2 as SYGVKD. This CDR3 spans 15 amino acids. The CDR3 DNA reads TGTGCCATCAGTACCGACAGACCTAGCAATCAGCCCCAGCATTTT. It is translated as CAISTDRPSNQPQHF.

V and J are TRBV6-5 and TRBJ1-1; D not certain. CDR3 length: 14 amino acids. Trimming took 4 bases from V and 2 from J, leaving 11 bases between them. Per the germline V gene, CDR1 is MNHEY and CDR2 is SVGAGI. The CDR3 reads CASSSRADNTEAFF. DNA for the CDR3: TGTGCCAGCAGTTCTCGGGCAGACAACACTGAAGCTTTCTTT.

This clone came up a few times. The rearrangement links TRBV29-1 to TRBJ1-6, with D hard to call. In germline, CDR1 is SQVTM, CDR2 ANQGSEA. This CDR3 has 13 amino acids. The V end was cut by 7 bases, the J end by 5 bases, with 12 bases between. The CDR3 nucleotides are TGCAGCGCTAAGGGCGGGGATAATTCACCCCTCCACTTT. It encodes CSAKGGDNSPLHF. The variable domain in full, with the rest retrieved from reference TRBV29-1 and TRBJ1-6, is SAVISQKPSRDICQRGTSLTIQCQVDSQVTMMFWYRQQPGQSLTLIATANQGSEATYESGFVIDKFPISRPNLTFSTLTVSNMSPEDSSIYLCSAKGGDNSPLHFGNGTRLTVT.

Only a few counts were recorded for this clone. CDR3 coding DNA: TGTGCCAGCGCACTGAACTATGGCTACACCTTC. This encodes CASALNYGYTF. The V call is TRBV7-9, the J call TRBJ1-2; D is ambiguous. V was clipped by 8 bases and J by 2 bases, with 6 bases between them. Germline V CDR1 and CDR2: SEHNR, FQNEAQ (reference sequence). The CDR3 contains 11 residues. The full variable domain, completed using reference TRBV7-9 and TRBJ1-2, is DTGVSQNPRHKITKRGQNVTFRCDPISEHNRLYWYRQTLGQGPEFLTYFQNEAQLEKSRLLSDRFSAERPKGSFSTLEIQRTEQGDSAMYLCASALNYGYTFGSGTRLTVV.